The clone carrying this T cell receptor (beta chain) was recorded a few times. The CDR3 has 14 amino acids. Losses at the gene ends were 4 bases for V and 7 bases for J; bases not matched to a gene: 6. One entry per CDR3 protein results from TCRdb running MiXCR on the RT-PCR reads. The sample includes about 680,000 distinct CDR3 sequences, 13% to 15% of them seen just once. This rearrangement joins TRBV12-3 or TRBV12-4 to TRBJ1-5, with 8 bases aligning to TRBD1. Sequencing was done on a sample of memory CD4+ T cells from blood. This clonotype originated in a female donor in good health, serving as a healthy control. In nucleotides, the CDR3 is TGTGCCAGCAGTTGGACAGGGACCAGGCAGCCCCAGCATTTT. Residues: CASSWTGTRQPQHF.